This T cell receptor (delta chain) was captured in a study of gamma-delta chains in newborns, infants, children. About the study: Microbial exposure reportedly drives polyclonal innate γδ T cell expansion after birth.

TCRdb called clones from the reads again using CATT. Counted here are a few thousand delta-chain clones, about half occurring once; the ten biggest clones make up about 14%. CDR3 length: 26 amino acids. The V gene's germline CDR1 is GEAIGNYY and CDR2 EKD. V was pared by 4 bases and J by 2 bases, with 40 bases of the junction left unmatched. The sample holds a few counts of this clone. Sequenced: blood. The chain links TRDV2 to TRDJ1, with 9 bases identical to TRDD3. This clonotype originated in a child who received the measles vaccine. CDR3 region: CACEYLGGAVNPKEKLGDTKTDKLIF. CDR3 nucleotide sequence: TGTGCCTGTGAATACTTGGGGGGGGCCGTAAACCCAAAGGAGAAACTGGGGGACACGAAAACCGATAAACTCATCTTT.